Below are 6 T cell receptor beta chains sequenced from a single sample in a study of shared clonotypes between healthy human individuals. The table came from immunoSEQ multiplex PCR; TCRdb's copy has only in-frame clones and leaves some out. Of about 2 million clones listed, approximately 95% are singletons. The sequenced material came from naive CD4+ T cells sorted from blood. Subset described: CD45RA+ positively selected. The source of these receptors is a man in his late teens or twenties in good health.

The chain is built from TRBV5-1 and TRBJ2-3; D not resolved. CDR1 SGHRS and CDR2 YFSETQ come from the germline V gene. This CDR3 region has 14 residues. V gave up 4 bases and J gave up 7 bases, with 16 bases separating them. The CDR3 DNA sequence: TGCGCCAGCAGCCCAACAGTGGGTAAACATACGCAGTATTTT. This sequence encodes CASSPTVGKHTQYF.

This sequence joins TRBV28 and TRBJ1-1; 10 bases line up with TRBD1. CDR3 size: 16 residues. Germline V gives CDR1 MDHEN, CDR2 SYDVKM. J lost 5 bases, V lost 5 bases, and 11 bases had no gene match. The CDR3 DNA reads TGTGCCAGCAGTCCCCGGGACAGGGGCCAAGGTACTGAAGCTTTCTTT. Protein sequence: CASSPRDRGQGTEAFF.

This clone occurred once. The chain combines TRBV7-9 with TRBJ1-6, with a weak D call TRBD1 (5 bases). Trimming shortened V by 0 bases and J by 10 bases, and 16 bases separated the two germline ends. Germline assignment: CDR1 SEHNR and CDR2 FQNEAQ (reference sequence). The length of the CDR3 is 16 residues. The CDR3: CASSLAVRGTGSPLHF. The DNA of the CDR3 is TGTGCCAGCAGCTTAGCAGTCCGGGGGACGGGCTCACCCCTCCACTTT.

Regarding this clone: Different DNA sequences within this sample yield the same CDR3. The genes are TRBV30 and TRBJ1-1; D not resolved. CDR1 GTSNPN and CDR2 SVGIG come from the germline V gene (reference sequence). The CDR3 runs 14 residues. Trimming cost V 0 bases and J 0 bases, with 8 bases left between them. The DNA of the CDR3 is TGTGCCTGGAGTGTACGACGGTTGAACACTGAAGCTTTCTTT. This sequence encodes CAWSVRRLNTEAFF.

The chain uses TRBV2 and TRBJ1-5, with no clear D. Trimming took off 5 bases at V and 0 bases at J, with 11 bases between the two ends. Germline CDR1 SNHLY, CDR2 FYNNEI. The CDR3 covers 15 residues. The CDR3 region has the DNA TGTGCCAGCAGTCCCCGCCAGGATAGCAATCAGCCCCAGCATTTT. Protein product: CASSPRQDSNQPQHF.

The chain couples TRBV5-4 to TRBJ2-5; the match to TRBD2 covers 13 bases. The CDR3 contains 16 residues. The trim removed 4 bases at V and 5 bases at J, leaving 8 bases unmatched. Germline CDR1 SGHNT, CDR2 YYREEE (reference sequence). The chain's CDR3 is CASSPRTSGRTETQYF. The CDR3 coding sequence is TGTGCCAGCAGCCCCCGGACTAGCGGGAGAACGGAGACCCAGTACTTC.